A single sample gave rise to the 31 T cell receptor beta chains below, sequenced in a study of identical twins. One entry per CDR3 protein, called by TCRdb with MiXCR from the 5' RACE reads. Of 250,000 or so distinct CDR3 sequences listed, approximately 8% are singletons. The same data also went into a second study, on yellow fever vaccine responses in identical twins.

Sequenced sample: CD8+ T cells sorted from blood. Receptor source: a woman aged 18-29 years in good health.

This clonotype has a count of ten or more. The V gene is TRBV15, the J gene TRBJ2-1; 8 nucleotides match TRBD2. Losses at the gene ends were 3 bases for V and 4 bases for J; bases not matched to a gene: 8. This CDR3 has 16 amino acids. Germline V CDR1 and CDR2: LNHNV, YYDKDF (reference sequence). CDR3 sequence: CATSSPGLGFYNEQFF. CDR3 nucleotide sequence: TGTGCCACCAGCAGTCCGGGACTAGGATTTTACAATGAGCAGTTCTTC.

This clonotype was observed a handful of times. J is TRBJ2-7 and V is TRBV20-1; TRBD1 agrees at 8 bases. V trimming: 6 bases; J trimming: 0 bases; junction bases outside the gene matches: 10. This CDR3 region has 15 residues. Germline V gives CDR1 DFQATT, CDR2 SNEGSKA (reference sequence). In DNA, the CDR3 is TGCAGTGCCGGATCGGGACAGGAAAACTCCTACGAGCAGTACGTC. Translation gives CSAGSGQENSYEQYV.

This clonotype was observed a few times. The chain recombines TRBV20-1 with TRBJ2-7; D may be TRBD2 (5 bases). Trimming pared 0 bases from V and 3 bases from J, leaving 12 bases between. Germline CDR1 is DFQATT and CDR2 is SNEGSKA (reference sequence). The CDR3 has 14 amino acids. CDR3 loop: CSARDPDGVYEQYF. CDR3 DNA sequence: TGCAGTGCTAGAGATCCCGACGGGGTCTACGAGCAGTACTTC.

This clonotype was recorded a few times. The V gene is TRBV15, the J gene TRBJ2-2; D is possibly TRBD1 or TRBD2 (6 bases each). Germline V lookup: CDR1 LNHNV, CDR2 YYDKDF (reference sequence). The CDR3 contains 16 residues. V was clipped by 1 base and J by 5 bases, with 14 bases between them. The CDR3 loop reads CATSRGRQAGTGELFF. In DNA, the CDR3 is TGTGCCACCAGCAGAGGCCGACAGGCGGGAACCGGGGAGCTGTTTTTT.

This clonotype has ten or more counts. The chain links TRBV4-2 to TRBJ2-3, with 10 bases that match TRBD2. In germline, CDR1 is LGHNA, CDR2 YNFKEQ. V was clipped by 0 bases and J by 1 base; unmatched bases: 10. The CDR3 runs 19 residues. As DNA, the CDR3 is TGTGCCAGCAGCCAAGAAAGCCTAGCGGGAGTATCCGGCACAGATACGCAGTATTTT. Amino acids: CASSQESLAGVSGTDTQYF.

This clonotype was picked up many times. The chain combines TRBV12-3 or TRBV12-4 with TRBJ1-5; D not certain. Trimming left V 4 bases short and J 3 bases short, with 10 bases between. The CDR3 consists of 14 residues. In DNA form, the CDR3 reads TGTGCCAGCAGTTCCCGGCCGCTCAATCAGCCCCAGCATTTT. Protein sequence: CASSSRPLNQPQHF.

This clonotype was observed a few times. The chain uses TRBV29-1 and TRBJ2-7; TRBD2 might be the D (6 bases). V lost 4 bases and J lost 6, with 16 bases in between. The CDR3 is 13 residues long. Germline V lookup: CDR1 SQVTM, CDR2 ANQGSEA. The CDR3 coding sequence is TGCAGCGTTGGGGTTACCGGGACTTTCGAGCAGTACGTC. Amino acids: CSVGVTGTFEQYV.

This clonotype was seen repeatedly, ten times or more. V usage is TRBV29-1 and J usage is TRBJ2-2, with 9 bases identical to TRBD1. Looked up from germline, CDR1 is SQVTM and CDR2 is ANQGSEA. The CDR3 sequence is 16 residues long. V shed 0 bases and J 3 bases; nucleotides not matched to a gene: 5. The CDR3 DNA sequence: TGCAGCGTTGAAGATGGGAACAGGGGGCACACCGGGGAGCTGTTTTTT. This sequence encodes CSVEDGNRGHTGELFF.

Details on this clonotype: This could be a read error, since a much larger clone is one nucleotide away. The chain carries TRBV11-2 and TRBJ2-3, with D uncertain. The V gene's germline CDR1 is SGHAT and CDR2 FQNNGV. The CDR3 is 13 amino acids. The CDR3 protein is CAISTGPGDTQYF. The CDR3 coding sequence is TGTGCCATCAGCACCGGACCCGGGGATACGCAGTATTTT.

This clonotype turned up a few times. V is TRBV12-3 or TRBV12-4 and J is TRBJ1-2; 7 positions match TRBD1. The junction had 10 bases not matched to a gene; V was cut back by 10 bases and J by 5 bases. This CDR3 spans 13 amino acids. CDR3: CAILGEGAYGYTF. The CDR3 nucleotides are TGTGCCATCCTTGGGGAGGGGGCTTATGGCTACACCTTC.

This clonotype has more than one count but fewer than ten. The V gene is TRBV29-1, the J gene TRBJ1-2, with 9 bases identical to TRBD1. V dropped 5 bases and J dropped 4; count of bases not matched to a gene: 5. The CDR3 has 13 residues. Germline CDR1 reads SQVTM; CDR2 reads ANQGSEA. The CDR3: CSVWDRDPYGYTF. CDR3 nucleotides: TGCAGCGTTTGGGACAGGGACCCCTATGGCTACACCTTC. Full variable domain (remainder filled in from reference TRBV29-1 and TRBJ1-2): SAVISQKPSRDICQRGTSLTIQCQVDSQVTMMFWYRQQPGQSLTLIATANQGSEATYESGFVIDKFPISRPNLTFSTLTVSNMSPEDSSIYLCSVWDRDPYGYTFGSGTRLTVV.

The J gene is TRBJ2-3, the V gene TRBV29-1; 14 nucleotides match TRBD2. V lost 4 bases, J lost 4 bases, and 7 bases stayed unmatched. Looked up from germline, CDR1 is SQVTM and CDR2 is ANQGSEA. The CDR3 contains 16 residues. The CDR3 here is CSVAGTSGRSADTQYF. The CDR3 DNA is TGCAGCGTTGCCGGGACTAGCGGGAGAAGCGCAGATACGCAGTATTTT.

The chain employs TRBV7-8 and TRBJ2-7, with a tentative D call TRBD1 (6 bases). The germline CDR1 and CDR2 sequences are SGHVS and FQNEAQ. Trimming cost V 1 base and J 3 bases, with 22 bases left between them. CDR3 length: 18 amino acids. The CDR3 DNA reads as TGTGCCAGCAGCTTAGGAGTCCTCGGAAATAACAGGGTCTACGAGCAGTACGTC. Translated, it gives CASSLGVLGNNRVYEQYV.

On this clonotype: This likely comes from a read error, as the CDR3 has no conserved phenylalanine or tryptophan at its end. V is TRBV11-3 and J is TRBJ2-3; 13 bases line up with TRBD2. Losses at the gene ends were 3 bases for V and 3 bases for J; bases not matched to a gene: 6. The germline gives CDR1 SGHNT, CDR2 YENEEA. This CDR3 region has 17 residues. CDR3 in amino acids: CASSLVRTSGRTDTQYL. CDR3 DNA sequence: TGTGCCAGCAGCTTGGTTAGGACTAGCGGGAGAACAGATACGCAGTATTTA.

This clonotype was detected only a few times. The chain has TRBV5-6 and TRBJ1-2, with D possibly matching TRBD1 (5 bases). With 1 base removed from V and 1 base from J, the gap between germline ends came to 20 bases. This CDR3 contains 18 residues. CDR1 SGHDT and CDR2 YYEEEE come from the germline V gene. The CDR3 coding sequence is TGTGCCAGCAGCTTGCTTCGGGCAGGGTCAATGGGTAACTATGGCTACACCTTC. The encoded protein is CASSLLRAGSMGNYGYTF. Complete variable domain (other parts from reference TRBV5-6 and TRBJ1-2): DAGVTQSPTHLIKTRGQQVTLRCSPKSGHDTVSWYQQALGQGPQFIFQYYEEEERQRGNFPDRFSGHQFPNYSSELNVNALLLGDSALYLCASSLLRAGSMGNYGYTFGSGTRLTVV.

This clonotype has ten or more counts. The chain has TRBV20-1 and TRBJ1-5; TRBD1 aligns across 8 bases. CDR1 DFQATT and CDR2 SNEGSKA come from the germline V gene (reference sequence). The CDR3 length is 16 residues. Trimming at V came to 0 bases and at J to 2 bases, leaving 6 bases not matched to a gene. CDR3 region: CSARDPRGLGNQPQHF. For the CDR3, the DNA is TGCAGTGCTAGAGACCCCAGGGGGCTCGGCAATCAGCCCCAGCATTTT.

This clonotype was detected a few times. This rearrangement joins TRBV12-3 or TRBV12-4 to TRBJ1-1; maybe TRBD1 (5 bases). V lost 7 bases, J lost 6 bases, and 18 bases lay in between. The CDR3 is made up of 14 amino acids. The CDR3 loop reads CASTPLGHLAEAFF. The DNA of the CDR3 is TGTGCCAGCACCCCCCTAGGACATTTGGCTGAAGCTTTCTTT.

The V and J genes are TRBV27 and TRBJ2-1, with D unclear. This CDR3 contains 13 residues. Germline-derived CDR1 and CDR2 are MNHEY and SMNVEV (reference sequence). V was shortened by 2 bases and J by 12 bases, with 14 bases between the two germline ends. CDR3 sequence (DNA): TGTGCCAGCAGTTTAGGCCCGACCGTTCGGCAGTTCTTC. This translates into CASSLGPTVRQFF.

The CDR3 loop reads CSVPRITYEQYF. The CDR3 DNA is TGCAGCGTTCCAAGGATTACCTACGAGCAGTACTTC. The chain has TRBV29-1 and TRBJ2-7; D not resolved. The germline V and J ends were trimmed by 5 bases and 2 bases, with 10 bases remaining between them. CDR3 length: 12 amino acids. Germline CDR1 and CDR2: SQVTM and ANQGSEA.

The chain uses TRBV13 and TRBJ2-7; TRBD1 or TRBD2 may be the D gene (5 bases each). V was pared by 7 bases and J by 6 bases, with 13 bases between. CDR1 is PRHDT and CDR2 is FYEKMQ in the germline V gene (reference sequence). The CDR3 spans 12 residues. The CDR3 here is CASTLRGSEQYF. DNA of the CDR3: TGTGCCAGCACACTTCGGGGCTCCGAGCAGTACTTC.

At least ten counts were recorded for this clonotype. The rearrangement links TRBV7-9 to TRBJ1-2; D is ambiguous. The ends were cut back, 1 base at V and 10 bases at J, with 4 bases in the middle. Germline V gene lookup returns CDR1 SEHNR and CDR2 FQNEAQ (reference sequence). The CDR3 length is 10 residues. The CDR3 spells CASSLVDYTF. CDR3 DNA: TGTGCCAGCAGCTTAGTCGACTACACCTTC.

As for this clonotype: Relative to the germline gene, one junction end is altered; a read error may explain this. J is TRBJ2-1 and V is TRBV28; D is uncertain. CDR3 length: 13 amino acids. Germline CDR1 MDHEN, CDR2 SYDVKM. CDR3 amino acids: CASSRSFYNEQIF. CDR3 nucleotide sequence: TGTGCCAGCAGTAGAAGTTTCTACAATGAGCAGATCTTC.

The V and J genes are TRBV7-9 and TRBJ2-5, with 10 positions matching TRBD2. Germline assignment: CDR1 SEHNR and CDR2 FQNEAQ (reference sequence). With 5 bases clipped from V and 4 bases from J, the junction kept 13 bases outside the gene matches. This CDR3 is 17 amino acids long. The CDR3 sequence: CASSPPRAGGPGETQYF. DNA of the CDR3: TGTGCCAGCAGCCCCCCCAGAGCGGGAGGGCCCGGAGAGACCCAGTACTTC.

This clonotype was counted many times. The chain carries TRBV28 and TRBJ2-1, with D possibly TRBD2 on 5 matching bases. The V gene's germline CDR1 is MDHEN and CDR2 SYDVKM. The CDR3 runs to 17 residues. The V gene lost 3 bases and the J gene lost 0 bases, with 15 bases spanning the gap. The CDR3 reads CASSLPSLVNSYNEQFF. In nucleotides, the CDR3 is TGTGCCAGCAGTTTGCCATCACTAGTTAACTCCTACAATGAGCAGTTCTTC.

As regards this clonotype: A much bigger clone sits one base away, suggesting this may be a read error. The chain joins TRBV24-1 to TRBJ2-3, with 12 bases that match TRBD1. The CDR3 is 17 amino acids. Trimming cost V 4 bases and J 2 bases; bases outside gene matches: 6. From germline, CDR1 is KGHDR and CDR2 SFDVKD. The CDR3 spells CATSDHGTGGITDTQYF. The DNA for the CDR3 is TGTGCCACCAGTGACCACGGGACAGGGGGCATCACAGATACGCAGTATTTT.

The chain links TRBV11-1 to TRBJ2-3; 7 bases align to TRBD2. CDR3 length: 16 residues. Trimming at V came to 4 bases and at J to 5 bases, leaving 12 bases not matched to a gene. Looked up from germline, CDR1 is SGHAT and CDR2 is FQDESV (reference sequence). This CDR3 is CASSSPTEPGGDTQYF. CDR3 DNA: TGTGCCAGCAGCTCACCCACGGAACCGGGGGGAGATACGCAGTATTTT.

This clonotype was found a few times. The V call is TRBV20-1, the J call TRBJ2-3; 7 bases map to TRBD2. Germline CDR1 is DFQATT and CDR2 is SNEGSKA (reference sequence). The V gene end was trimmed by 0 bases and the J gene end by 1 base; junction bases not matched to a gene: 7. The CDR3 length is 16 residues. CDR3: CSARDPTSDRTDTQYF. The CDR3 nucleotides read TGCAGTGCTAGAGACCCCACTAGCGACCGCACAGATACGCAGTATTTT.

This clonotype has at least ten counts. The rearrangement links TRBV7-8 to TRBJ2-5, with 8 bases aligning to TRBD1. This CDR3 has 20 residues. Trimming took 5 bases from V and 3 from J; bases not matched to a gene: 23. Germline loops: CDR1 SGHVS, CDR2 FQNEAQ. CDR3 protein: CASSHKKGTGGGRGEETQYF. The CDR3 nucleotides are TGTGCCAGCAGCCACAAAAAGGGGACAGGTGGTGGGAGAGGGGAAGAGACCCAGTACTTC.

This clonotype was observed a handful of times. The chain joins TRBV25-1 to TRBJ2-7; D not resolved. Trimming cost V 7 bases and J 0 bases, with 10 bases left between them. The CDR3 sequence is 13 residues long. The V gene's germline CDR1 is MGHDK and CDR2 SYGVNS. CDR3 in DNA: TGTGCCAGCACTCAGCAGAGCTCCTACGAGCAGTACTTC. Translation gives CASTQQSSYEQYF.

This clonotype came up many times. The chain carries TRBV12-3 or TRBV12-4 and TRBJ2-3; possible D gene TRBD2, 5 bases. Trimming stripped 3 bases from V and 1 base from J, with 20 bases between. The CDR3 is made up of 18 amino acids. CDR3 DNA sequence: TGTGCCAGCAGTTTTTTTCTGGAAAGCGGCGGACGCACAGATACGCAGTATTTT. Its translation is CASSFFLESGGRTDTQYF.

This clonotype was detected ten times or more. V is TRBV12-3 or TRBV12-4 and J is TRBJ2-6; D unresolved. V was shortened by 5 bases and J by 3 bases, with 8 bases between the two germline ends. The CDR3 loop spans 14 amino acids. The CDR3 DNA is TGTGCCAGCAGTCTGGGCCTTGGGGCCAACGTCCTGACTTTC. It specifies CASSLGLGANVLTF.